Below, 30 T cell receptor beta chains from the same sample are listed, as sequenced in a study of shared clonotypes between healthy human individuals. Assay used: immunoSEQ multiplex PCR; TCRdb lists only in-frame clones, some missing. The profile shows roughly 530,000 clones, 90% to 97% of them singletons. Material for sequencing was naive CD4+ T cells sorted from blood. Subset specified: CD45RA+ positively selected. The receptors shown here come from a woman in her thirties in good health.

The chain links TRBV19 to TRBJ1-5, with 8 bases matching TRBD1. The V gene's germline CDR1 is LNHDA and CDR2 SQIVND (reference sequence). CDR3 size: 14 residues. V shed 5 bases, J shed 4 bases, and the junction held 4 bases outside the gene matches. The CDR3, as DNA: TGTGCCAGTAGTCCTGGACAGGGAAATCAGCCCCAGCATTTT. This encodes CASSPGQGNQPQHF.

The rearrangement uses TRBV2 and TRBJ2-2; D gene uncertain. With 2 bases removed from V and 8 bases from J, the gap between germline ends came to 9 bases. Germline values: CDR1 SNHLY, CDR2 FYNNEI. CDR3 length equals 13 residues. The CDR3 sequence: CASSESDLGELFF. In DNA, the CDR3 is TGTGCCAGCAGTGAATCGGATCTGGGGGAGCTGTTTTTT.

This rearrangement joins TRBV28 to TRBJ2-1, with 7 bases matching TRBD2. The CDR3 has 13 residues. The junction had 9 bases not matched to a gene; V was cut back by 8 bases and J by 8 bases. From germline, CDR1 is MDHEN and CDR2 SYDVKM. The CDR3 coding sequence is TGTGCCAGCGGACGGGACTACATCGATGAGCAGTTCTTC. Translation: CASGRDYIDEQFF.

The J gene is TRBJ2-1, the V gene TRBV29-1; D remains unclear. Trimming pared 4 bases from V and 5 bases from J, leaving 6 bases between. The V gene's germline CDR1 is SQVTM and CDR2 ANQGSEA. The CDR3 sequence is 11 residues long. The CDR3 sequence is CSVVRDNEQFF. The CDR3 DNA is TGCAGCGTTGTTCGGGACAATGAGCAGTTCTTC.

The chain has TRBV6-5 and TRBJ1-5; 7 nucleotides line up with TRBD1. This CDR3 contains 16 residues. Germline V gene lookup returns CDR1 MNHEY and CDR2 SVGAGI. V trimming: 2 bases; J trimming: 0 bases; junction bases outside the gene matches: 4. In nucleotides, the CDR3 is TGTGCCAGCAGTTACGGGACAGTTTATAGCAATCAGCCCCAGCATTTT. It specifies CASSYGTVYSNQPQHF.

The V call is TRBV2, the J call TRBJ2-5; maybe TRBD1 (6 bases). The CDR3 is made up of 15 amino acids. Germline V gene sequence: CDR1 SNHLY, CDR2 FYNNEI. The germline V and J ends were trimmed by 8 bases and 4 bases, with 20 bases remaining between them. CDR3 sequence: CASGSTGARGETQYF. The CDR3 coding sequence is TGTGCCAGCGGGTCGACAGGTGCTCGGGGAGAGACCCAGTACTTC.

J is TRBJ1-5 and V is TRBV28; D not certain. The ends were cut back, 6 bases at V and 6 bases at J, with 6 bases in the middle. This CDR3 has 11 residues. CDR1 is MDHEN, CDR2 SYDVKM, per germline. CDR3 sequence: CASSRLQPQHF. The CDR3 region has the DNA TGTGCCAGCAGCCGCCTTCAGCCCCAGCATTTT.

The chain employs TRBV7-9 and TRBJ2-2; D remains ambiguous. Germline CDR1 SEHNR, CDR2 FQNEAQ (reference sequence). The CDR3 is 15 amino acids. The V gene lost 1 base and the J gene lost 0 bases, with 6 bases spanning the gap. The CDR3 nucleotides are TGTGCCAGCAGCTTAGAATCGGCGAACACCGGGGAGCTGTTTTTT. Translation: CASSLESANTGELFF.

The rearrangement uses TRBV28 and TRBJ2-7; TRBD1 aligns across 10 bases. V lost 7 bases, J lost 0 bases, and 6 bases stayed unmatched. CDR3 length equals 15 residues. The germline V gene encodes CDR1 MDHEN and CDR2 SYDVKM. The CDR3: CASIAGTGASYEQYF. The CDR3 region has the DNA TGTGCCAGCATAGCCGGGACAGGGGCCTCCTACGAGCAGTACTTC.

The chain has TRBV7-3 and TRBJ2-3, with TRBD2 matching over 7 bases. Trimming took 2 bases from V and 0 from J; bases not matched to a gene: 11. The CDR3 is 18 amino acids. The germline V gene has CDR1 SGHTA and CDR2 FQGTGA. DNA for the CDR3: TGTGCCAGCAGCTTAGGGGTAGCGGGCTCCTCTAGCACAGATACGCAGTATTTT. Amino acids: CASSLGVAGSSSTDTQYF.

The chain joins TRBV4-1 to TRBJ2-6; D ambiguous. In germline, CDR1 is MGHRA, CDR2 YSYEKL. The V gene lost 1 base and the J gene lost 0 bases, with 13 bases spanning the gap. This CDR3 has 18 amino acids. The CDR3 here is CASSQGYSASSGANVLTF. The CDR3 nucleotides are TGCGCCAGCAGCCAAGGCTACTCAGCTTCCTCTGGGGCCAACGTCCTGACTTTC.

The gene calls are TRBV9 and TRBJ2-7; 8 bases align to TRBD2. Trimming took 0 bases from V and 2 from J; bases not matched to a gene: 4. The CDR3 runs 15 residues. The germline CDR1 and CDR2 sequences are SGDLS and YYNGEE. Here the CDR3 DNA reads TGTGCCAGCAGCGTAGGTAGCGGGACCCCCTACGAGCAGTACTTC. This translates into CASSVGSGTPYEQYF.

This chain uses TRBV10-2 with TRBJ2-5; TRBD2 might be the D (6 bases). V lost 3 bases to trimming and J lost 2 bases, with 7 bases between them. This CDR3 is 13 amino acids long. Per the germline V gene, CDR1 is WSHSY and CDR2 is SAAADI. The CDR3 region is CASSDGGQETQYF. The CDR3 nucleotides are TGCGCCAGCAGTGACGGGGGACAAGAGACCCAGTACTTC.

The genes are TRBV30 and TRBJ2-7, with 10 positions matching TRBD2. From germline, CDR1 is GTSNPN and CDR2 SVGIG (reference sequence). The junction had 10 bases not matched to a gene; V was cut back by 3 bases and J by 2 bases. The CDR3 covers 16 residues. The DNA of the CDR3 is TGTGCCTGGAGAGGAAGCGGGAGGGCCGTGGCCTACGAGCAGTACTTC. Translated: CAWRGSGRAVAYEQYF. The full variable domain, rest sourced from reference TRBV30 and TRBJ2-7, is SQTIHQWPATLVQPVGSPLSLECTVEGTSNPNLYWYRQAAGRGLQLLFYSVGIGQISSEVPQNLSASRPQDRQFILSSKKLLLSDSGFYLCAWRGSGRAVAYEQYFGPGTRLTVT.

V and J are TRBV2 and TRBJ2-7, with a possible D match to TRBD2 (6 bases). This CDR3 contains 13 residues. V was clipped by 7 bases and J by 6 bases, with 16 bases between them. CDR1 SNHLY and CDR2 FYNNEI come from the germline V gene. The CDR3 loop is CASKWTTVGEQYF. The CDR3 coding sequence is TGTGCCAGCAAGTGGACTACGGTGGGCGAGCAGTACTTC.

This chain links TRBV4-1 with TRBJ1-5, with D perhaps matching TRBD1 (5 bases). This CDR3 spans 17 amino acids. Germline values: CDR1 MGHRA, CDR2 YSYEKL. V lost 0 bases and J lost 4, with 16 bases in between. CDR3 bases: TGCGCCAGCAGCCAAGATCCGCAGGGAAGTAGGAATCAGCCCCAGCATTTT. Protein product: CASSQDPQGSRNQPQHF.

This chain uses TRBV5-4 with TRBJ2-2, with 7 bases identical to TRBD1. Looked up from germline, CDR1 is SGHNT and CDR2 is YYREEE (reference sequence). CDR3 length: 16 amino acids. V was clipped by 4 bases and J by 0 bases; unmatched bases: 6. CDR3 residues: CASSAYRGTNTGELFF. The CDR3 DNA reads as TGTGCCAGCAGCGCATACAGGGGAACGAACACCGGGGAGCTGTTTTTT.

The chain carries TRBV18 and TRBJ2-1; tentative D call: TRBD1 (6 bases). Per germline, CDR1 KGHSH and CDR2 LQKENI. V was cut by 2 bases and J by 4 bases, with 12 bases left in between. This CDR3 contains 15 residues. CDR3 nucleotides: TGTGCCAGCTCACCAGGGACACCCCAGTACAATGAGCAGTTCTTC. It encodes CASSPGTPQYNEQFF.

This clone appeared once. The rearrangement links TRBV2 to TRBJ2-7; D may be TRBD1 (5 bases). With 4 bases removed from V and 1 base from J, the gap between germline ends came to 14 bases. This CDR3 is 15 amino acids long. Germline V lookup: CDR1 SNHLY, CDR2 FYNNEI. The CDR3 sequence is CASSVSRDGSYEQYF. Here the CDR3 DNA reads TGTGCCAGCAGTGTATCCAGGGATGGGTCCTACGAGCAGTACTTC.

This chain links TRBV7-1 with TRBJ1-5, with 11 bases identical to TRBD1. TRBV7-1 qualifies as an ORF whose function is uncertain. The V and J ends lost 5 bases and 5 bases, in that order; junction bases with no gene match: 2. This CDR3 has 14 residues. CDR3 in DNA: TGTGCCAGCAGCCGGGGACAGGGGGATCAGCCCCAGCATTTT. As protein: CASSRGQGDQPQHF.

The rearrangement joins TRBV7-2 to TRBJ2-7; TRBD1 is a possible D gene (6 bases). The V end was cut by 1 base, the J end by 3 bases, with 10 bases between. The CDR3 sequence is 14 residues long. In germline, CDR1 is SGHTA, CDR2 FQGNSA. This CDR3 reads CASSLDRANYEQYF. The CDR3 DNA sequence: TGTGCCAGCAGCTTAGACAGGGCTAACTACGAGCAGTACTTC.

For the CDR3, the DNA is TGTGCCAGCAGCGGGGAGGCTGAGCAGTTCTTC. It is translated as CASSGEAEQFF. This chain links TRBV9 with TRBJ2-1; maybe TRBD2 (6 bases). The V end lost 3 bases, the J end lost 9 bases, and 7 bases lay between the germline ends. Per the germline V gene, CDR1 is SGDLS and CDR2 is YYNGEE. The length of the CDR3 is 11 residues. Together with reference TRBV9 and TRBJ2-1, the CDR3 gives the full variable domain: DSGVTQTPKHLITATGQRVTLRCSPRSGDLSVYWYQQSLDQGLQFLIQYYNGEERAKGNILERFSAQQFPDLHSELNLSSLELGDSALYFCASSGEAEQFFGPGTRLTVL.

The V and J genes are TRBV7-3 and TRBJ1-1; no clear D gene. CDR3 length equals 14 residues. V was trimmed by 2 bases and J by 1 base, leaving 8 bases between them. Germline CDR1 reads SGHTA; CDR2 reads FQGTGA. CDR3 in amino acids: CASSLVLANTEAFF. The CDR3 bases are TGTGCCAGCAGCTTAGTACTAGCGAACACTGAAGCTTTCTTT. The full variable domain, completed using reference TRBV7-3 and TRBJ1-1, is GAGVSQTPSNKVTEKGKYVELRCDPISGHTALYWYRQSLGQGPEFLIYFQGTGAADDSGLPNDRFFAVRPEGSVSTLKIQRTERGDSAVYLCASSLVLANTEAFFGQGTRLTVV.

This chain joins TRBV28 and TRBJ2-1, with 12 nucleotides matching TRBD1. CDR1 is MDHEN and CDR2 is SYDVKM in the germline V gene. The V segment lost 5 bases and the J segment 10 bases; nucleotides outside the gene matches: 24. The CDR3 consists of 20 residues. Here the CDR3 reads CASSPPGQGAPSTGTREQFF. CDR3 DNA: TGTGCCAGCAGTCCCCCGGGACAGGGGGCGCCCTCCACGGGGACAAGGGAGCAGTTCTTC.

This chain uses TRBV4-1 with TRBJ2-3; the match to TRBD2 covers 8 bases. V gave up 1 base and J gave up 3 bases; unmatched junction bases: 6. The CDR3 runs 16 residues. Germline loops: CDR1 MGHRA, CDR2 YSYEKL. The CDR3 DNA follows: TGCGCCAGCAGCCAAGGCCTAGCGGGTACGACAGATACGCAGTATTTT. Its protein product is CASSQGLAGTTDTQYF.

The chain recombines TRBV11-2 with TRBJ2-4; D unclear. This CDR3 has 12 amino acids. V was clipped by 1 base and J by 7 bases, with 5 bases between them. Germline lookup yields CDR1 SGHAT and CDR2 FQNNGV. The CDR3 DNA reads as TGTGCCAGCAGCTTAGTCGGGAACATTCAGTACTTC. Translation: CASSLVGNIQYF.

CDR3 sequence: CASSYGLAGQETQYF. DNA for the CDR3: TGTGCCAGCAGTTACGGACTAGCGGGACAAGAGACCCAGTACTTC. V usage is TRBV6-5 and J usage is TRBJ2-5, with 12 bases fitting TRBD2. This CDR3 has 15 amino acids. Unmatched junction bases numbered 0, after V lost 2 bases and J lost 2 bases. The germline gives CDR1 MNHEY, CDR2 SVGAGI.

The J gene is TRBJ2-7, the V gene TRBV5-4; 7 bases are a match to TRBD1. With V trimmed by 4 bases and J by 0 bases, 4 bases remained unmatched. Germline CDR1 is SGHNT and CDR2 is YYREEE (reference sequence). The CDR3 totals 14 residues. CDR3 residues: CASSRDSSSYEQYF. CDR3 nucleotide sequence: TGTGCCAGCAGCAGGGACAGCAGCTCCTACGAGCAGTACTTC.

This clone appeared once. As DNA, the CDR3 is TGCGCCAGCAGCTTGGTGGCTAGCGGGAACTACGAGCAGTACTTC. Its protein is CASSLVASGNYEQYF. The chain uses TRBV5-1 and TRBJ2-7, with 9 bases identical to TRBD2. Per the germline V gene, CDR1 is SGHRS and CDR2 is YFSETQ. CDR3 length: 15 amino acids. V lost 0 bases to trimming and J lost 3 bases; unmatched junction nucleotides: 4.

V is TRBV19 and J is TRBJ2-2; a possible D gene is TRBD1 (5 bases). The germline V and J ends were trimmed by 7 bases and 0 bases, with 12 bases remaining between them. The CDR3 covers 15 residues. CDR1 and CDR2 (germline): LNHDA, SQIVND (reference sequence). The chain's CDR3 is CASKVQASNTGELFF. In DNA form, the CDR3 reads TGTGCCAGTAAGGTACAGGCCTCGAACACCGGGGAGCTGTTTTTT.